This TCR beta chain is drawn from a study of blood T cell repertoires in COVID-19. Germline loops: CDR1 SGHVS, CDR2 FNYEAQ. The CDR3 sequence is 15 residues long. The ends were cut back, 1 base at V and 8 bases at J, with 14 bases in the middle. TCRdb keeps only in-frame clones here, not all; method: immunoSEQ multiplex PCR. The table includes around 80,000 clones, approximately 82% detected once. Specimen: peripheral blood. The receptor comes from a man aged 60 to 69 with acute or convalescent COVID-19. This rearrangement joins TRBV7-6 to TRBJ1-4; D uncertain. In DNA form, the CDR3 reads TGTGCCAGCAGCTTAGGGGTAGGCCGCGGGGAAAAACTGTTTTTT. It translates to CASSLGVGRGEKLFF.